These T cell receptor beta chains were read from a single sample in a study of immune evolution from preneoplasia to lung adenocarcinoma. Some clones are missing from TCRdb's copy, which holds only in-frame ones; the method was immunoSEQ multiplex PCR. The repertoire includes roughly 35,000 clones, roughly four fifths of them detected once, and roughly 6.1% sits in the top ten. The source material was FFPE invasive lung adenocarcinoma tissue. Every receptor here comes from a person between 60 and 69 years old with lung adenocarcinoma. Both conserved end residues are part of each CDR3. The order of the fields is D gene, J gene, V gene, CDR3 protein, CDR3 DNA. The D gene is left open where the match is weak.

NA TRBJ2-5 TRBV18 CASSPRWQSQETQYF TGTGCCAGCTCACCCCGGTGGCAGTCCCAAGAGACCCAGTACTTC
NA TRBJ1-2 TRBV6-5 CASSPGQPSYGYTF TGTGCCAGCAGTCCCGGACAGCCCAGCTATGGCTACACCTTC
TRBD2 TRBJ2-3 TRBV15 CATSREVGLAPRDTQYF TGTGCCACCAGCAGAGAGGTTGGACTAGCCCCCAGAGATACGCAGTATTTT
NA TRBJ2-3 TRBV18 CASSPPRGGRDTQYF TGTGCCAGCTCACCCCCTAGAGGCGGACGGGATACGCAGTATTTT
NA TRBJ1-3 TRBV30 CAWMGYPGQPGNTIYF TGTGCCTGGATGGGGTACCCCGGACAGCCGGGAAACACCATATATTTT
TRBD1 TRBJ2-1 TRBV28 CASIRAGMIPRGEQFF TGTGCCAGCATTCGGGCCGGGATGATCCCCAGGGGGGAGCAGTTCTTC
TRBD1 TRBJ2-7 TRBV18 CASSPPTGGLYEQYF TGTGCCAGCTCACCACCCACAGGGGGCCTTTACGAGCAGTACTTC
NA TRBJ2-7 TRBV6-1 CASRRQARPDYEQYF TGTGCCAGCAGGAGACAGGCCAGACCCGACTACGAGCAGTACTTC
TRBD2 TRBJ2-3 TRBV5-6 CASSTNPAGGPNTQYF TGTGCCAGCAGCACTAACCCAGCGGGAGGGCCGAATACGCAGTATTTT
TRBD1 TRBJ2-7 TRBV20-1 CSAHRGYEQYF TGCAGTGCTCACAGGGGCTACGAGCAGTACTTC
TRBD1 TRBJ2-1 TRBV7-6 CASSLGDRSSPNEQFF TGTGCCAGCAGCTTAGGGGACAGGAGTAGCCCCAATGAGCAGTTCTTC
NA TRBJ1-5 TRBV7-9 CASGRDNQPQHF TGTGCCAGCGGCCGAGACAATCAGCCCCAGCATTTT
NA TRBJ2-3 TRBV7-8 CASSPRTDTQYF TGTGCCAGCAGCCCACGGACAGATACGCAGTATTTT
NA TRBJ1-1 TRBV9 CASSDLLVGKAFF TGTGCCAGCAGCGACCTCCTGGTTGGGAAAGCTTTCTTT
NA TRBJ2-7 TRBV30 CALGHGGVSGKYHEQYF TGTGCCTTGGGTCATGGGGGTGTTTCGGGGAAGTACCACGAGCAGTACTTC